One sample yielded the 29 T cell receptor beta chains listed below, sequenced in a study of siplizumab effects on memory and regulatory T cells. Only in-frame clones appear in the TCRdb table, and some are missing; sequencing was by immunoSEQ multiplex PCR. The sample consists of approximately 97,000 clones, 92% of them appearing once. Sample: CD4+ T cells sorted from blood. These receptors were collected from a human donor in good health.

V is TRBV29-1 and J is TRBJ2-1; TRBD1 agrees at 8 bases. V lost 6 bases, J lost 1 base, and 2 bases stayed unmatched. This CDR3 comprises 13 residues. CDR1 SQVTM and CDR2 ANQGSEA come from the germline V gene. The CDR3 DNA is TGCAGCGTGCGACAGGGGTCCTACAATGAGCAGTTCTTC. Residues: CSVRQGSYNEQFF.

This clone showed up just a few times. The chain carries TRBV10-1 and TRBJ2-1, with D possibly TRBD1 on 6 matching bases. The CDR3 runs to 12 residues. Trimming removed 1 base from V and 10 bases from J, with 8 bases in between. Germline V gene sequence: CDR1 WNHNN, CDR2 SYGVQD (reference sequence). CDR3 residues: CASSEWGQEQFF. CDR3 bases: TGCGCCAGCAGTGAGTGGGGGCAAGAGCAGTTCTTC.

The chain employs TRBV27 and TRBJ2-7; D may match TRBD1 or TRBD2 (5 bases each). Trimming removed 1 base from V and 0 bases from J, with 25 bases in between. In germline, CDR1 is MNHEY, CDR2 SMNVEV (reference sequence). The CDR3 runs 20 residues. DNA for the CDR3: TGTGCCAGCAGTTTATTCGGGACCCCCCCTTCCTCAGGTTACTCCTACGAGCAGTACTTC. This translates into CASSLFGTPPSSGYSYEQYF.

The chain joins TRBV7-2 to TRBJ2-5, with no clear D. V lost 1 base, J lost 3 bases, and 12 bases lay in between. CDR3 size: 15 residues. Germline V gives CDR1 SGHTA, CDR2 FQGNSA. DNA for the CDR3: TGTGCCAGCAGCTTAGTCCCGACAAAAGAAGAGACCCAGTACTTC. Protein product: CASSLVPTKEETQYF.

The rearrangement uses TRBV14 and TRBJ2-2, with TRBD2 matching over 8 bases. Germline trimming cut 4 bases from V and 7 bases from J; bases unmatched to any gene: 8. Germline CDR1 is SGHDN and CDR2 is FVKESK. The CDR3 contains 15 residues. CDR3 coding DNA: TGTGCCAGCAGCCCAGCGGGAGCGTCGGGCGGGGAGCTGTTTTTT. Residues: CASSPAGASGGELFF.

The V and J genes are TRBV7-7 and TRBJ1-4, with D maybe TRBD1 (6 bases). Germline lookup yields CDR1 SSHAT and CDR2 FNYEAQ (reference sequence). This CDR3 is 14 amino acids long. The germline V and J ends were trimmed by 6 bases and 3 bases, with 11 bases remaining between them. The CDR3 DNA reads TGTGCCAGCAGACGCACAGGGCCTAATGAAAAACTGTTTTTT. Its protein product is CASRRTGPNEKLFF.

The chain employs TRBV11-2 and TRBJ2-7; no firm D call. CDR3 size: 15 residues. Germline V gene sequence: CDR1 SGHAT, CDR2 FQNNGV. The V end lost 2 bases, the J end lost 1 base, and 12 bases lay between the germline ends. The CDR3 reads CASSLTYGKSYEQYF. The CDR3 nucleotides read TGTGCCAGCAGCTTAACTTACGGCAAGTCCTACGAGCAGTACTTC.

This clone was detected only once. V and J are TRBV30 and TRBJ1-3, with D possibly TRBD1 on 6 matching bases. The CDR3 is 15 residues long. The germline CDR1 and CDR2 sequences are GTSNPN and SVGIG (reference sequence). V lost 2 bases and J lost 0, with 11 bases in between. The CDR3 is CAWSIRQDSGNTIYF. In nucleotides, the CDR3 is TGTGCCTGGAGTATTAGACAGGACTCTGGAAACACCATATATTTT.

The chain carries TRBV30 and TRBJ1-2; D is possibly TRBD1 (5 bases). The germline V gene has CDR1 GTSNPN and CDR2 SVGIG (reference sequence). The CDR3 runs to 14 residues. V gave up 3 bases and J gave up 4 bases, with 15 bases separating them. This CDR3 reads CAWSMDILGYGYTF. CDR3 bases: TGTGCCTGGAGCATGGACATCTTGGGCTATGGCTACACCTTC.

The chain links TRBV28 to TRBJ1-2, with 8 bases aligning to TRBD1. The CDR3 sequence is 12 residues long. Per the germline V gene, CDR1 is MDHEN and CDR2 is SYDVKM. V shed 4 bases, J shed 10 bases, and the junction held 5 bases outside the gene matches. The DNA for the CDR3 is TGTGCCAGCAGTTCACGACAGGGGTTCTACACCTTC. Translating it yields CASSSRQGFYTF.

This chain uses TRBV27 with TRBJ1-2; D gene uncertain. Germline V gives CDR1 MNHEY, CDR2 SMNVEV (reference sequence). V shed 6 bases and J shed 0 bases, with 20 bases lying between them. CDR3 length equals 17 residues. CDR3 nucleotide sequence: TGTGCCAGCAGCCGCTCCCGGGGTGACTTAGCTAACTATGGCTACACCTTC. Protein product: CASSRSRGDLANYGYTF.

This clone was detected once. V is TRBV5-4 and J is TRBJ2-7; D uncertain. This CDR3 contains 13 residues. V shed 0 bases and J shed 0 bases, with 4 bases lying between them. Germline V gene lookup returns CDR1 SGHNT and CDR2 YYREEE (reference sequence). The CDR3 region is CASSLDGSYEQYF. DNA of the CDR3: TGTGCCAGCAGCTTGGACGGCTCCTACGAGCAGTACTTC.

The chain combines TRBV6-4 with TRBJ2-1; D remains unclear. The CDR3 has 16 amino acids. Per germline, CDR1 MRHNA and CDR2 SNTAGT. Trimming took off 2 bases at V and 3 bases at J, with 14 bases between the two ends. CDR3 residues: CASSDTVGRGYNEQFF. Here the CDR3 DNA reads TGTGCCAGCAGTGACACAGTGGGTAGAGGCTACAATGAGCAGTTCTTC.

V is TRBV9 and J is TRBJ2-5, with no clear D. Trimming stripped 1 base from V and 1 base from J, with 8 bases between. Germline lookup yields CDR1 SGDLS and CDR2 YYNGEE. The CDR3 is 14 amino acids. CDR3 sequence reads: CASSVKAGQETQYF. CDR3 nucleotide sequence: TGTGCCAGCAGCGTAAAGGCTGGCCAAGAGACCCAGTACTTC.

The genes are TRBV4-2 and TRBJ1-4; maybe TRBD1 (5 bases). V was clipped by 0 bases and J by 5 bases, with 13 bases between them. The CDR3 totals 16 residues. Per the germline V gene, CDR1 is LGHNA and CDR2 is YNFKEQ. The CDR3 loop reads CASSQDPGRGNEKLFF. CDR3 bases: TGTGCCAGCAGCCAAGATCCGGGACGGGGAAATGAAAAACTGTTTTTT.

The chain joins TRBV18 to TRBJ1-1; D not resolved. The germline V and J ends were trimmed by 3 bases and 0 bases, with 14 bases remaining between them. Germline CDR1 KGHSH, CDR2 LQKENI. There are 16 residues in the CDR3. The CDR3 protein is CASSPSGPRMNTEAFF. DNA for the CDR3: TGTGCCAGCTCACCCTCCGGTCCACGAATGAACACTGAAGCTTTCTTT.

This chain's CDR3 is CASSFLPENKFKNYGYTF. CDR3 bases: TGTGCCAGCAGTTTTTTACCAGAGAATAAATTTAAGAACTATGGCTACACCTTC. The chain joins TRBV28 to TRBJ1-2, with D unresolved. The CDR3 loop spans 18 amino acids. Trimming removed 3 bases from V and 2 bases from J, with 22 bases in between. Germline loops: CDR1 MDHEN, CDR2 SYDVKM.

The chain carries TRBV5-1 and TRBJ1-1; D remains ambiguous. With 0 bases removed from V and 1 base from J, the gap between germline ends came to 4 bases. This CDR3 has 13 amino acids. Germline values: CDR1 SGHRS, CDR2 YFSETQ. This CDR3 reads CASSLGRNTEAFF. In nucleotides, the CDR3 is TGCGCCAGCAGCTTGGGGAGGAACACTGAAGCTTTCTTT.

The rearrangement uses TRBV5-1 and TRBJ2-7, with D possibly being TRBD1 (6 bases). The V and J ends lost 0 bases and 1 base respectively, with 8 bases between them. CDR1 is SGHRS, CDR2 YFSETQ, per germline. The length of the CDR3 is 14 residues. The CDR3: CASSLGDKSYEQYF. The CDR3 DNA sequence: TGCGCCAGCAGCTTGGGGGACAAATCCTACGAGCAGTACTTC.

In nucleotides, the CDR3 is TGTGCCAGCAGAAAAGGACTAGCGGGAGGGGGAGAGACCCAGTACTTC. Translating it yields CASRKGLAGGGETQYF. V and J are TRBV11-2 and TRBJ2-5; 15 positions agree with TRBD2. J lost 4 bases, V lost 6 bases, and 6 bases had no gene match. This CDR3 has 16 residues. Per the germline V gene, CDR1 is SGHAT and CDR2 is FQNNGV.

The chain recombines TRBV27 with TRBJ2-7, with a tentative D call TRBD2 (5 bases). Trimming stripped 3 bases from V and 3 bases from J, with 9 bases between. The CDR3 consists of 13 residues. Germline V CDR1 and CDR2: MNHEY, SMNVEV (reference sequence). DNA for the CDR3: TGTGCCAGCAGTTTTCGGGAAGGCTACGAGCAGTACTTC. Amino acid sequence: CASSFREGYEQYF.

The genes are TRBV10-2 and TRBJ2-5, with D perhaps matching TRBD2 (5 bases). Between the trimmed V and J ends, which lost 10 bases and 4 bases, there was a span of 16 bases. The CDR3 totals 13 residues. Germline V lookup: CDR1 WSHSY, CDR2 SAAADI. The CDR3 protein is CATTRGHGETQYF. The CDR3 DNA reads TGCGCCACCACCAGAGGGCACGGAGAGACCCAGTACTTC.

The chain is built from TRBV28 and TRBJ1-3; D gene unclear. The ends were cut back, 7 bases at V and 0 bases at J, with 4 bases in the middle. Germline V gene lookup returns CDR1 MDHEN and CDR2 SYDVKM. This CDR3 has 12 amino acids. This CDR3 reads CASKSSGNTIYF. CDR3 in DNA: TGTGCCAGCAAGAGCTCTGGAAACACCATATATTTT. The full variable domain, with the rest looked up from reference TRBV28 and TRBJ1-3, is DVKVTQSSRYLVKRTGEKVFLECVQDMDHENMFWYRQDPGLGLRLIYFSYDVKMKEKGDIPEGYSVSREKKERFSLILESASTNQTSMYLCASKSSGNTIYFGEGSWLTVV.

In nucleotides, the CDR3 is TGTGCCAGCAGAGAAGCGGGATCTAGCACAGATACGCAGTATTTT. It encodes CASREAGSSTDTQYF. The chain has TRBV28 and TRBJ2-3; TRBD2 matches 7 bases. The CDR3 is 15 residues long. The germline gives CDR1 MDHEN, CDR2 SYDVKM. J gave up 0 bases and V 6 bases, and 6 bases lay outside the gene matches.

This clone came up a few times. The chain carries TRBV11-2 and TRBJ1-2; maybe TRBD1 (6 bases). The CDR3 runs to 15 residues. Germline loops: CDR1 SGHAT, CDR2 FQNNGV. The germline V and J ends were trimmed by 5 bases and 4 bases, with 17 bases remaining between them. The CDR3 protein is CASSLTQGRGYGYTF. For the CDR3, the DNA is TGTGCCAGCAGCCTAACCCAGGGGCGAGGCTATGGCTACACCTTC.

As DNA, the CDR3 is TGTGCCAGCAGTTATTTCGAGGGGGAGCTGTTTTTT. This encodes CASSYFEGELFF. The genes are TRBV6-6 and TRBJ2-2; D uncertain. The CDR3 has 12 residues. Trimming removed 3 bases at V and 8 bases at J, with 7 bases between. The V gene's germline CDR1 is MNHNY and CDR2 SVGAGI (reference sequence).

This sequence joins TRBV11-2 and TRBJ2-7, with 10 positions matching TRBD1. The CDR3 extends over 16 amino acids. J lost 4 bases, V lost 6 bases, and 12 bases had no gene match. Germline V CDR1 and CDR2: SGHAT, FQNNGV. The CDR3 nucleotides read TGTGCCAGCAGTATACCGTATCGGGGACAGGGGTACGAGCAGTACTTC. Translation: CASSIPYRGQGYEQYF.

The chain has TRBV5-4 and TRBJ2-3; D assignment may be TRBD1 or TRBD2 (5 bases each). Germline CDR1 reads SGHNT; CDR2 reads YYREEE (reference sequence). The CDR3 sequence is 15 residues long. V lost 0 bases and J 3 bases, leaving 11 bases between the germline ends. The DNA of the CDR3 is TGTGCCAGCAGCTTGGCGGGGCCGCGAACAGATACGCAGTATTTT. Its protein is CASSLAGPRTDTQYF. Looking up the rest from reference TRBV5-4 and TRBJ2-3 gives the full variable domain: ETGVTQSPTHLIKTRGQQVTLRCSSQSGHNTVSWYQQALGQGPQFIFQYYREEENGRGNFPPRFSGLQFPNYSSELNVNALELDDSALYLCASSLAGPRTDTQYFGPGTRLTVL.

V gene TRBV5-5 combines with J gene TRBJ1-4; 9 bases match TRBD1. The CDR3 runs 15 residues. Germline V lookup: CDR1 SGHKS, CDR2 YYEKEE (reference sequence). J was trimmed by 8 bases and V by 2 bases; bases with no gene match: 7. CDR3 amino acids: CASSLMTGGDEKLFF. CDR3 coding DNA: TGTGCCAGCAGCTTAATGACAGGGGGTGACGAAAAACTGTTTTTT.